This is a list of T cell receptor beta chains from one sample in a study of blood T cell repertoires in COVID-19. TCRdb's table, derived via immunoSEQ multiplex PCR, lists solely in-frame clones and lacks some. Altogether some 370,000 clones are present, 89% being singletons, with the ten largest covering around 1.2%. Sequencing input: peripheral blood. The receptors were sampled from a middle-aged man with acute or convalescent COVID-19. Both conserved end residues are trimmed from each CDR3. The order of the fields is J gene, V gene, CDR3 protein.

>TRBJ2-7|TRBV7-9
ASSFSGRHEQY
>TRBJ1-3|TRBV14
ASSQPDPPGISGNTIY
>TRBJ2-5|TRBV30
AWSLVRETQY
>TRBJ2-5|TRBV5-1
ASRGLAGIQETQY
>TRBJ2-3|TRBV14
ASSQGYVRGGRDTQY
>TRBJ1-1|TRBV5-1
ASSLRGEAF
>TRBJ2-7|TRBV5-1
ASSLWRASPGQREGQYEQY
>TRBJ1-4|TRBV28
ASRPWGGNEKLF
>TRBJ1-4|TRBV4-3
ASSPRTANEKLF
>TRBJ2-5|TRBV5-4
ASSLEGLAGGKTQY
>TRBJ1-1|TRBV4-1
ASSQYGDRNTEAF
>TRBJ1-5|TRBV28
ASSLWQDNQPQH
>TRBJ1-5|TRBV6-5
ASSLTPRDQPQH
>TRBJ1-1|TRBV7-2
ASSTPEAGITEAF
>TRBJ2-7|TRBV4-1
ASSQDSKRKGDTNYYEQY
>TRBJ1-2|TRBV27
ASSFGRGGYGYT
>TRBJ2-1|TRBV28
ASSLLRGGQF
>TRBJ1-6|TRBV10-3
AISELWDRANSPLH
>TRBJ2-7|TRBV5-5
ASSLAVPGRTYEQY
>TRBJ1-2|TRBV29-1
SLSPQTGAYGYT
>TRBJ2-5|TRBV5-1
ASSFRPISGGRQETQY
>TRBJ1-4|TRBV6-6
ASSYSSEPNEKLF
>TRBJ2-5|TRBV5-8
ASSTGLAGQETQY
>TRBJ2-7|TRBV29-1
SAVGAVSYEQY
>TRBJ1-2|TRBV7-9
ASSFSGTEGALYGYT
>TRBJ2-7|TRBV4-1
ASRPRGGDVEQY
>TRBJ2-3|TRBV5-1
ASSLRTSGSSSTDTQY
>TRBJ2-2|TRBV9
ASSVEQGNTGELF